This TCR beta chain was found in a study of B cell selection in AIRE deficiency (dated by TCRdb to the late 2010s). About the investigation overall: Researchers compared TCRbeta repertoires of sorted blood CD4+ conventional T cells and regulatory T cells in AIRE-deficient patients with those in healthy controls. The TCR-sequenced cohort comprised about five AIRE-deficient APECED patients and about five healthy control donors.

Looking up the germline V gene yields CDR1 SQVTM and CDR2 ANQGSEA. From its cysteine to its phenylalanine, the CDR3 spans 14 amino acids. The only DNA kept is the CDR3, 42 bases in frame from the first base. Relative to germline, V is 5 bases shorter and J is 1 base shorter, with 15 bases between their ends. CD4+CD25hiCD127low/negative cells were sorted as the regulatory T cell population. AIRE-deficient patients had APECED syndrome. Tconv and Treg cells for TCRbeta sequencing were sorted on a FACSAria flow cytometer. The sorted cells went into 5-ml round-bottom polystyrene tubes, and the dry cell pellets were then frozen at -80 degrees C until sequencing. Overall study outcomes, separate from this receptor: Around 30% of Treg TCRbeta sequences shared among healthy donors appeared in patient Tconv cells, suggesting diversion of Treg-biased clones into the Tconv compartment. Shared Treg sequences had shorter CDR3s, which reflects a bias toward rearrangements containing few non-templated nucleotide insertions. In AIRE-deficient patients, Tconv and Treg cells had TCRBV gene usage, CDR3 length and TCR diversity comparable to those in healthy donors. Among approximately 3,500 shared Treg TCRbeta sequences, over 25% were shared exclusively by healthy donors and about 9% exclusively by patients, which suggests that Treg selection is less efficient in the absence of AIRE. Only TCRbeta chains were sequenced, and roughly 40% of shared healthy-donor Treg sequences were also present in healthy Tconv cells, possibly due to differing TCRalpha chains.

Comment on this clone: The antigen it recognizes is unknown. One base away there is no much larger clone; base qualities are not given.

The immunoSEQ platform was used to sequence the TCRbeta chain. As for the original processing: When Treg repertoires were pooled, approximately 54,000 distinct TCRbeta sequences were obtained from patients and some 96,000 from healthy donors. Public Treg TCRbeta sequences were defined as those shared by two or more individuals and were then searched for in Tconv repertoires. To test for differences between groups, Mann-Whitney U tests with Bonferroni-Dunn correction were run in GraphPad Prism 7.03. Not all clones reach the TCRdb copy of this immuneACCESS table, which keeps in-frame sequences only. Checked studies attribute under half of the gap to unresolved V genes and leave the rest unexplained. The V and J calls and clone size are taken from that table; D and trimming were inferred from the DNA. Here the sample has about 15,000 clones; approximately 94% occur a single time. The ten biggest clones cover around 1% of the sample.

The origin of this receptor is a human donor with AIRE deficiency. Sample: Tregs sorted from PBMCs. The rearrangement combines TRBV29-1 with TRBJ2-7; the D segment cannot be called with confidence. The sequence in DNA is TGCAGCGTTCAGCCGCACAAGGGATCCTACGAGCAGTACTTC. This gives the protein CSVQPHKGSYEQYF.